Below are 10 T cell receptor beta chains sequenced from a single sample in a study of shared clonotypes between healthy human individuals. Only in-frame clones appear in the TCRdb table, and some are missing; sequencing was by immunoSEQ multiplex PCR. Here the sample spans around 2,000,000 clones, about 95% being singletons. Naive CD8 cells comprised CD45RO-negative, CCR7-positively selected cells, excluding terminally differentiated effector memory CD45RA+ cells. Sample: naive CD8+ T cells sorted from blood. Receptor source: a man in his late teens or twenties in good health.

V is TRBV13 and J is TRBJ2-1; 8 bases are a match to TRBD2. The germline CDR1 and CDR2 sequences are PRHDT and FYEKMQ (reference sequence). The CDR3 totals 15 residues. The V segment lost 8 bases and the J segment 4 bases; nucleotides outside the gene matches: 10. CDR3 DNA sequence: TGTGCCAGCGGGAGTAGCGGGGCCGGTTACAATGAGCAGTTCTTC. Protein: CASGSSGAGYNEQFF. Using reference TRBV13 and TRBJ2-1 for the parts outside the CDR3, the full variable domain is AAGVIQSPRHLIKEKRETATLKCYPIPRHDTVYWYQQGPGQDPQFLISFYEKMQSDKGSIPDRFSAQQFSDYHSELNMSSLELGDSALYFCASGSSGAGYNEQFFGPGTRLTVL.

The CDR3 loop is CASSFLGNGRDEQYF. CDR3 coding DNA: TGTGCCAGCAGCTTCCTGGGGAACGGGAGAGACGAGCAGTACTTC. The chain has TRBV7-9 and TRBJ2-7; TRBD2 might be the D (6 bases). V shed 3 bases and J shed 5 bases, with 17 bases lying between them. Germline CDR1 SEHNR, CDR2 FQNEAQ (reference sequence). This CDR3 contains 15 residues.

The CDR3 is CAISESITLAKNIQYF. CDR3 sequence (DNA): TGTGCCATCAGTGAGTCGATCACATTAGCCAAAAACATTCAGTACTTC. This chain joins TRBV10-3 and TRBJ2-4, with unresolved D. CDR1 and CDR2 (germline): ENHRY, SYGVKD. The CDR3 totals 16 residues. Trimming left V 0 bases short and J 0 bases short, with 9 bases between.

The V and J genes are TRBV2 and TRBJ2-5; D gene uncertain. Germline CDR1 SNHLY, CDR2 FYNNEI. The CDR3 has 13 residues. The germline V and J ends were trimmed by 1 base and 9 bases, with 12 bases remaining between them. The CDR3 DNA is TGTGCCAGCAGTGAAGAAGATAGGATGTCCCAGTACTTC. This codes for CASSEEDRMSQYF.

CDR3 residues: CASSLRIGTDTQYF. The CDR3, as DNA: TGTGCCAGCAGTTTAAGGATAGGCACAGATACGCAGTATTTT. J is TRBJ2-3 and V is TRBV7-6; D is undetermined. Germline lookup yields CDR1 SGHVS and CDR2 FNYEAQ. This CDR3 comprises 14 residues. Between the trimmed V and J ends, which lost 6 bases and 1 base, there was a span of 11 bases.

The V and J genes are TRBV19 and TRBJ1-1, with D maybe TRBD1 (5 bases). The CDR3 covers 13 residues. Trimming took off 6 bases at V and 4 bases at J, with 12 bases between the two ends. Per the germline V gene, CDR1 is LNHDA and CDR2 is SQIVND (reference sequence). The CDR3 reads CASSLGGATEAFF. CDR3 in DNA: TGTGCCAGTAGCCTCGGCGGGGCCACTGAAGCTTTCTTT.

This chain connects TRBV19 to TRBJ1-1; D not resolved. Trimming left V 7 bases short and J 1 base short, with 4 bases between. Looked up from germline, CDR1 is LNHDA and CDR2 is SQIVND (reference sequence). The CDR3 length is 11 residues. For the CDR3, the DNA is TGTGCCAGTATACAGAACACTGAAGCTTTCTTT. Protein: CASIQNTEAFF.

This chain connects TRBV7-6 to TRBJ2-1; D possibly uses TRBD1 or TRBD2 (6 bases each). Germline V lookup: CDR1 SGHVS, CDR2 FNYEAQ. The CDR3 runs to 13 residues. Trimming took off 2 bases at V and 8 bases at J, with 10 bases between the two ends. In nucleotides, the CDR3 is TGTGCCAGCAGCTTAAACGGGGGCGATGAGCAGTTCTTC. This sequence encodes CASSLNGGDEQFF. Together with reference TRBV7-6 and TRBJ2-1, the CDR3 gives the full variable domain: GAGVSQSPRYKVTKRGQDVALRCDPISGHVSLYWYRQALGQGPEFLTYFNYEAQQDKSGLPNDRFSAERPEGSISTLTIQRTEQRDSAMYRCASSLNGGDEQFFGPGTRLTVL.

The rearrangement uses TRBV6-6 and TRBJ1-4; 7 nucleotides align to TRBD1. Germline values: CDR1 MNHNY, CDR2 SVGAGI (reference sequence). CDR3 length equals 15 residues. Losses at the gene ends were 2 bases for V and 7 bases for J; bases not matched to a gene: 7. The CDR3 bases are TGTGCCAGCAGTTACGGACAGGTTCTGACTGAAAAACTGTTTTTT. The encoded protein is CASSYGQVLTEKLFF.

The rearrangement joins TRBV7-9 to TRBJ2-7, with D tentatively TRBD1 (6 bases). The germline CDR1 and CDR2 sequences are SEHNR and FQNEAQ (reference sequence). The ends were cut back, 5 bases at V and 5 bases at J, with 19 bases in the middle. The CDR3 has 15 residues. The DNA of the CDR3 is TGTGCCAGCAGCCCCCCCGCACAGGGAGTGGACGAGCAGTACTTC. Its protein product is CASSPPAQGVDEQYF. The variable domain in full, with the rest retrieved from reference TRBV7-9 and TRBJ2-7, is DTGVSQNPRHKITKRGQNVTFRCDPISEHNRLYWYRQTLGQGPEFLTYFQNEAQLEKSRLLSDRFSAERPKGSFSTLEIQRTEQGDSAMYLCASSPPAQGVDEQYFGPGTRLTVT.